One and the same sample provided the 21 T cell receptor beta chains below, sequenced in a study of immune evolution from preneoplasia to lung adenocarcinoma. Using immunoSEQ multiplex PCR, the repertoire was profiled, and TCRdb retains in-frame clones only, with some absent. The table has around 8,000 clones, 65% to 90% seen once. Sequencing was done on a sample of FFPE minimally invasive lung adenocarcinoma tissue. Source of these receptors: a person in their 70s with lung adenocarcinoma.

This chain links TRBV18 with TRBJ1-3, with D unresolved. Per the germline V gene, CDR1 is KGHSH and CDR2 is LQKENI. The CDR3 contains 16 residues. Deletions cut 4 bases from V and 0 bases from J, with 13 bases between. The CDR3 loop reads CASSQETPNSGNTIYF. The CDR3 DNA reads TGTGCCAGCTCACAGGAGACGCCGAACTCTGGAAACACCATATATTTT. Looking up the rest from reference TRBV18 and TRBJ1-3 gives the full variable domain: NAGVMQNPRHLVRRRGQEARLRCSPMKGHSHVYWYRQLPEEGLKFMVYLQKENIIDESGMPKERFSAEFPKEGPSILRIQQVVRGDSAAYFCASSQETPNSGNTIYFGEGSWLTVV.

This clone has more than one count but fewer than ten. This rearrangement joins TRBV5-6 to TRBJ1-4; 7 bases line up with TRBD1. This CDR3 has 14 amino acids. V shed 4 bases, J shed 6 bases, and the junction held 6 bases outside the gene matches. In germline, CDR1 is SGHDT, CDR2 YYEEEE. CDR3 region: CASSRDRMDEKLFF. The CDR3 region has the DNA TGTGCCAGCAGCCGGGACAGAATGGATGAAAAACTGTTTTTT.

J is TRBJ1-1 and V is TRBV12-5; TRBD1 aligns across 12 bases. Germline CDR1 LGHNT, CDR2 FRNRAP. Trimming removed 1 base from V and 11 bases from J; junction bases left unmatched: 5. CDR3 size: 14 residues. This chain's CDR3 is CASGLGGQGAGAFF. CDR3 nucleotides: TGTGCTAGTGGTTTGGGGGGACAGGGGGCAGGGGCTTTCTTT. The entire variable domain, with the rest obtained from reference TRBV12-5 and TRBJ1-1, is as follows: DARVTQTPRHKVTEMGQEVTMRCQPILGHNTVFWYRQTMMQGLELLAYFRNRAPLDDSGMPKDRFSAEMPDATLATLKIQPSEPRDSAVYFCASGLGGQGAGAFFGQGTRLTVV.

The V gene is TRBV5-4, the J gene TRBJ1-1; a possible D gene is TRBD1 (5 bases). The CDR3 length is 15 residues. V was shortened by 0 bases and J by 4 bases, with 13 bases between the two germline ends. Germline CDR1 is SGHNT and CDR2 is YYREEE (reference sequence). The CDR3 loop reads CASSLDQDGGTEAFF. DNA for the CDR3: TGTGCCAGCAGCTTGGATCAGGATGGGGGCACTGAAGCTTTCTTT. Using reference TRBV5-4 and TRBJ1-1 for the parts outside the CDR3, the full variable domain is ETGVTQSPTHLIKTRGQQVTLRCSSQSGHNTVSWYQQALGQGPQFIFQYYREEENGRGNFPPRFSGLQFPNYSSELNVNALELDDSALYLCASSLDQDGGTEAFFGQGTRLTVV.

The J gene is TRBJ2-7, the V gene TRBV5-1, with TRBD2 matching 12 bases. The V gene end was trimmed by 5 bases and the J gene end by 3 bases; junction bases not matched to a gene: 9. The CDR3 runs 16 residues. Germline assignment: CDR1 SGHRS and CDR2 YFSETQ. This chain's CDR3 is CASSSGTSGLVYEQYF. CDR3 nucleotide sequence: TGCGCCAGCAGTTCCGGGACTAGCGGGCTTGTCTACGAGCAGTACTTC.

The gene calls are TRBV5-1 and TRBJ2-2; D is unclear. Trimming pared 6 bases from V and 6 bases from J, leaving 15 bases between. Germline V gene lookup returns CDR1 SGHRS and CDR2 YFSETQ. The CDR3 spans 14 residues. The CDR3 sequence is CASTLGPAPGELFF. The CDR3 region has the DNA TGCGCCAGCACCCTGGGCCCGGCACCCGGGGAGCTGTTTTTT. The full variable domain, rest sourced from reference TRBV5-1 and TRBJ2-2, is KAGVTQTPRYLIKTRGQQVTLSCSPISGHRSVSWYQQTPGQGLQFLFEYFSETQRNKGNFPGRFSGRQFSNSRSEMNVSTLELGDSALYLCASTLGPAPGELFFGEGSRLTVL.

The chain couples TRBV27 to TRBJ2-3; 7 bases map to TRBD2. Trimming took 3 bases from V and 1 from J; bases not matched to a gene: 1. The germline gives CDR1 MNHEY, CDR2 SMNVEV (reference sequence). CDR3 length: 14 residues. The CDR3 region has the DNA TGTGCCAGCAGTTTGGGGGGGGGCACAGATACGCAGTATTTT. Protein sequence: CASSLGGGTDTQYF.

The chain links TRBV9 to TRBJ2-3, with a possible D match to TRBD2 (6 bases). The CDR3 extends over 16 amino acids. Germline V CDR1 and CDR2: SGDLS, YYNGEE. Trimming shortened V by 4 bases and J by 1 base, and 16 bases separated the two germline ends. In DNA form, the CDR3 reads TGTGCCAGCAGCCGAGCCGACGGGAGTGGCACAGATACGCAGTATTTT. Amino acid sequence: CASSRADGSGTDTQYF.

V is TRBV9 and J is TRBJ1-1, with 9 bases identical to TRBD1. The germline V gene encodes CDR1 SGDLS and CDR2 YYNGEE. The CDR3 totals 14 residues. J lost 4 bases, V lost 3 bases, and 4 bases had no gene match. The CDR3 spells CASSEQGAGTEAFF. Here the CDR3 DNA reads TGTGCCAGCAGCGAACAGGGGGCTGGCACTGAAGCTTTCTTT. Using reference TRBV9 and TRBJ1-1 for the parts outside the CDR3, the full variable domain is DSGVTQTPKHLITATGQRVTLRCSPRSGDLSVYWYQQSLDQGLQFLIQYYNGEERAKGNILERFSAQQFPDLHSELNLSSLELGDSALYFCASSEQGAGTEAFFGQGTRLTVV.

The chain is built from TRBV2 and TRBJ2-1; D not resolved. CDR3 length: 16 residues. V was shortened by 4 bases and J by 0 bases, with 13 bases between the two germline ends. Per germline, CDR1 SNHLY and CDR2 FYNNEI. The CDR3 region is CASSGGATLSYNEQFF. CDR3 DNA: TGTGCCAGCAGTGGAGGAGCTACCCTCTCCTACAATGAGCAGTTCTTC.

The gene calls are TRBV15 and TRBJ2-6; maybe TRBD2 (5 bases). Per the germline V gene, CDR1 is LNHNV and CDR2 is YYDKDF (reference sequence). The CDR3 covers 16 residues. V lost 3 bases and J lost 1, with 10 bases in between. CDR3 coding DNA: TGTGCCACCAGCAGGGAAAGCGGATCTGGGGCCAACGTCCTGACTTTC. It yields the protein CATSRESGSGANVLTF. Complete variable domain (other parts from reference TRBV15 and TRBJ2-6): DAMVIQNPRYQVTQFGKPVTLSCSQTLNHNVMYWYQQKSSQAPKLLFHYYDKDFNNEADTPDNFQSRRPNTSFCFLDIRSPGLGDTAMYLCATSRESGSGANVLTFGAGSRLTVL.

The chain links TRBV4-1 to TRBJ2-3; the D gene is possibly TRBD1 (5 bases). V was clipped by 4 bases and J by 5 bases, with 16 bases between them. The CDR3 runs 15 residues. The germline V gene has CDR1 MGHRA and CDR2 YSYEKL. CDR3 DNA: TGCGCCAGCAGCCTCGAAGGGGATGGGGTAGATACGCAGTATTTT. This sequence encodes CASSLEGDGVDTQYF.

This chain's CDR3 is CASSFHPGTNSGNTIYF. CDR3 DNA: TGTGCCAGCAGCTTCCACCCAGGCACGAACTCTGGAAACACCATATATTTT. The chain joins TRBV11-2 to TRBJ1-3; D ambiguous. The V gene's germline CDR1 is SGHAT and CDR2 FQNNGV. Trimming pared 3 bases from V and 0 bases from J, leaving 15 bases between. CDR3 size: 17 residues.

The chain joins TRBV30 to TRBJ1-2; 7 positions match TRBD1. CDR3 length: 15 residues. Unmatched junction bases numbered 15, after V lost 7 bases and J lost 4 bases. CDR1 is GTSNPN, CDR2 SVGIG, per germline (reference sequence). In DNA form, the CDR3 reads TGTGCCTCCAGTCGACTCCGGGACAGTCCCTATGGCTACACCTTC. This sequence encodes CASSRLRDSPYGYTF.

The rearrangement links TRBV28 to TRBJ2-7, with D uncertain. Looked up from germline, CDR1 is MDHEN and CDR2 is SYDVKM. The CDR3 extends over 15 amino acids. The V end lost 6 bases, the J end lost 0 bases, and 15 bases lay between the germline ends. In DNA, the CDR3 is TGTGCCAGCAGAATCAGTGAGAAGAGCTCCTACGAGCAGTACTTC. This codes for CASRISEKSSYEQYF.

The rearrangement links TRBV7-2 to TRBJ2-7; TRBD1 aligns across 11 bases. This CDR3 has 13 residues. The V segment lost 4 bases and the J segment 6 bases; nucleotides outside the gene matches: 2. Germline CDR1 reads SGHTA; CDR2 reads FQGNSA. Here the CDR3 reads CASSSGTGGEQYF. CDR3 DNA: TGTGCCAGCAGCTCCGGGACAGGGGGCGAGCAGTACTTC.

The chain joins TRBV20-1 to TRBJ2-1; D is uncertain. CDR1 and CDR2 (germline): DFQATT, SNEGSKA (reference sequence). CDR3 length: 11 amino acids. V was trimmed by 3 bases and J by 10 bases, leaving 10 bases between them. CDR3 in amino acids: CSASGPHEQFF. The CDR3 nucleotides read TGCAGTGCTAGTGGGCCCCACGAGCAGTTCTTC.

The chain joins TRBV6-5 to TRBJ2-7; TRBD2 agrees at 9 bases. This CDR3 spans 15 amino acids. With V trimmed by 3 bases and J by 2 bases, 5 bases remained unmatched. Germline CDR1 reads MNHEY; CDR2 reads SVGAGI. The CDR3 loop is CASSYRAGGTYEQYF. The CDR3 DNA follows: TGTGCCAGCAGTTATAGGGCGGGAGGGACCTACGAGCAGTACTTC.

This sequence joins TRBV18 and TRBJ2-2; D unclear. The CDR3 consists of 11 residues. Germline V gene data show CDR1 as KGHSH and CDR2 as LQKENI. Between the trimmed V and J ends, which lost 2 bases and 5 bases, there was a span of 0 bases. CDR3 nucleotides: TGTGCCAGCTCACCAACCGGGGAGCTGTTTTTT. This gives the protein CASSPTGELFF.

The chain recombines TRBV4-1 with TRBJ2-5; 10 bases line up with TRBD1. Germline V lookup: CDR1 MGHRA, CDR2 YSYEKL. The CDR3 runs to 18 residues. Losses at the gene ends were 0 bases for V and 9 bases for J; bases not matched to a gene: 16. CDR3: CASSQDPLSWTGGRAQYF. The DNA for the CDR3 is TGCGCCAGCAGCCAAGATCCCCTCAGTTGGACAGGGGGAAGGGCCCAGTACTTC.

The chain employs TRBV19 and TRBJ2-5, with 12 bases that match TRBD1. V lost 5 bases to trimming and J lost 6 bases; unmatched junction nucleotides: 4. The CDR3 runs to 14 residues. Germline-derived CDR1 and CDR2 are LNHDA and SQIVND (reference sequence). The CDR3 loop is CASSGTGGAKTQYF. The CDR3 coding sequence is TGTGCCAGTAGTGGGACAGGGGGCGCGAAGACCCAGTACTTC. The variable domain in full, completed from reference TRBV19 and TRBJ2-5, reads DGGITQSPKYLFRKEGQNVTLSCEQNLNHDAMYWYRQDPGQGLRLIYYSQIVNDFQKGDIAEGYSVSREKKESFPLTVTSAQKNPTAFYLCASSGTGGAKTQYFGPGTRLLVL.